Shown below are 30 T cell receptor beta chains from a single sample sequenced in a study of blood T cell repertoires in COVID-19. Clones were read by immunoSEQ multiplex PCR, and TCRdb kept only the in-frame ones, dropping some. The sample holds over 100,000 clones; roughly 92% are singletons and the top ten take 1.5% to 2.5%. The specimen was peripheral blood. The receptors were gathered from a woman in her fifties or sixties with COVID-19, enrolled during active disease.

The chain recombines TRBV6-5 with TRBJ1-6; TRBD1 matches 7 bases. Germline CDR1 is MNHEY and CDR2 is SVGAGI. Unmatched junction bases numbered 9, after V lost 5 bases and J lost 8 bases. The CDR3 contains 15 residues. The CDR3 coding sequence is TGTGCCAGCAGTCCCCAGACAGGGTCCTATTCACCCCTCCACTTT. Residues: CASSPQTGSYSPLHF.

This chain uses TRBV3-1 (or the pseudogene TRBV3-2) with TRBJ2-3; 7 bases map to TRBD1. CDR1 LGHDT and CDR2 YNNKEL come from the germline V gene (reference sequence). The V segment lost 4 bases and the J segment 1 base; nucleotides outside the gene matches: 14. The CDR3 length is 18 residues. CDR3 coding DNA: TGTGCCAGCAGCCGGGCCGGCGACAGGGCGGCGGGCACAGATACGCAGTATTTT. Translating it yields CASSRAGDRAAGTDTQYF.

J is TRBJ1-3 and V is TRBV5-5, with a tentative D call TRBD1 (5 bases). V shed 3 bases and J shed 0 bases, with 7 bases lying between them. CDR3 size: 14 residues. Germline CDR1 SGHKS, CDR2 YYEKEE (reference sequence). For the CDR3, the DNA is TGTGCCAGCAGCTCCGGGGGCTCTGGAAACACCATATATTTT. Protein product: CASSSGGSGNTIYF.

The CDR3 bases are TGTGCCAGCAGCCCCGTGTTGAACGGGGGGAACACTGAAGCTTTCTTT. It codes for CASSPVLNGGNTEAFF. The genes are TRBV5-4 and TRBJ1-1; tentatively, D is TRBD1 (5 bases). Germline CDR1 is SGHNT and CDR2 is YYREEE (reference sequence). Trimming removed 4 bases at V and 1 base at J, with 17 bases between. The CDR3 sequence is 16 residues long.

The V and J genes are TRBV7-2 and TRBJ1-2; D is perhaps TRBD1 (5 bases). CDR1 and CDR2 (germline): SGHTA, FQGNSA. This CDR3 contains 15 residues. V was trimmed by 2 bases and J by 8 bases, leaving 18 bases between them. As DNA, the CDR3 is TGTGCCAGCAGCTTAATTGACAGCCCTATGGGGGGCTACACCTTC. It yields the protein CASSLIDSPMGGYTF. Full variable domain (missing parts from reference TRBV7-2 and TRBJ1-2): GAGVSQSPSNKVTEKGKDVELRCDPISGHTALYWYRQSLGQGLEFLIYFQGNSAPDKSGLPSDRFSAERTGGSVSTLTIQRTQQEDSAVYLCASSLIDSPMGGYTFGSGTRLTVV.

V and J are TRBV10-3 and TRBJ2-7; tentative D call: TRBD2 (5 bases). V gave up 3 bases and J gave up 2 bases, with 14 bases separating them. The CDR3 consists of 15 residues. Per germline, CDR1 ENHRY and CDR2 SYGVKD. CDR3 sequence: CAISDPFAGAYEQYV. The CDR3 nucleotides are TGTGCCATCAGTGACCCTTTCGCCGGGGCCTACGAGCAGTACGTC.

The chain has TRBV6-5 and TRBJ1-2; 8 bases line up with TRBD1. The germline gives CDR1 MNHEY, CDR2 SVGAGI. This CDR3 spans 12 amino acids. The CDR3 here is CSAQGANYGYTF. DNA of the CDR3: TGTTCTGCTCAGGGGGCGAACTATGGCTACACCTTC.

The V gene is TRBV28, the J gene TRBJ2-7, with 10 nucleotides matching TRBD1. This CDR3 has 15 residues. The germline V gene encodes CDR1 MDHEN and CDR2 SYDVKM. With 6 bases clipped from V and 2 bases from J, the junction kept 7 bases outside the gene matches. The chain's CDR3 is CASRYRQGAPYEQYF. Written as DNA, the CDR3 is TGTGCCAGCAGATACAGACAGGGGGCTCCCTACGAGCAGTACTTC.

This sequence joins TRBV5-1 and TRBJ1-6; 7 nucleotides line up with TRBD1. Germline CDR1 and CDR2: SGHRS and YFSETQ. V trimming: 1 base; J trimming: 7 bases; junction bases outside the gene matches: 2. This CDR3 has 14 residues. In DNA form, the CDR3 reads TGCGCCAGCAGCTTGAAGGGGGCGAATTCACCCCTCCACTTT. Amino acid sequence: CASSLKGANSPLHF.

This clone has more than one count but fewer than ten. The chain employs TRBV7-2 and TRBJ2-7; 7 bases are a match to TRBD1. In germline, CDR1 is SGHTA, CDR2 FQGNSA. The CDR3 covers 16 residues. After removal of 0 bases from V and 1 base from J, the junction contained 6 bases not matched to a gene. The CDR3 reads CASSLALGQRSYEQYF. The CDR3 DNA follows: TGTGCCAGCAGCTTAGCGCTGGGACAGAGATCCTACGAGCAGTACTTC.

The chain recombines TRBV19 with TRBJ1-2; weak D call: TRBD1 (5 bases). The CDR3 contains 12 residues. Trimming stripped 5 bases from V and 6 bases from J, with 10 bases between. CDR1 and CDR2 from the germline V gene are LNHDA and SQIVND (reference sequence). CDR3 sequence: CASSSSGHGYTF. CDR3 sequence (DNA): TGTGCCAGTAGTTCATCAGGGCATGGCTACACCTTC. The full variable domain, its missing parts supplied by reference TRBV19 and TRBJ1-2, is DGGITQSPKYLFRKEGQNVTLSCEQNLNHDAMYWYRQDPGQGLRLIYYSQIVNDFQKGDIAEGYSVSREKKESFPLTVTSAQKNPTAFYLCASSSSGHGYTFGSGTRLTVV.

The chain uses TRBV27 and TRBJ2-1, with 10 positions matching TRBD2. V was clipped by 6 bases and J by 2 bases; unmatched bases: 4. Germline CDR1 and CDR2: MNHEY and SMNVEV (reference sequence). CDR3 length: 15 amino acids. The CDR3 spells CASSSSGGAYNEQFF. The CDR3 nucleotides read TGTGCCAGCAGCTCCAGCGGGGGGGCCTACAATGAGCAGTTCTTC.

The J gene is TRBJ1-6, the V gene TRBV20-1; possibly TRBD1 for D (5 bases). CDR1 is DFQATT, CDR2 SNEGSKA, per germline (reference sequence). CDR3 length equals 10 residues. Between the trimmed V and J ends, which lost 6 bases and 14 bases, there was a span of 11 bases. The CDR3 here is CSAQDTTLHF. CDR3 sequence (DNA): TGCAGTGCACAGGACACCACCCTCCACTTT.

The genes are TRBV19 and TRBJ1-5; D call uncertain. Deletions cut 2 bases from V and 4 bases from J, with 15 bases between. Per germline, CDR1 LNHDA and CDR2 SQIVND (reference sequence). The CDR3 is 16 residues long. The CDR3 sequence: CASSIRPPGVNQPQHF. The CDR3, as DNA: TGTGCCAGTAGTATACGACCGCCGGGAGTTAATCAGCCCCAGCATTTT. Combining the CDR3 with reference TRBV19 and TRBJ1-5 gives the whole variable domain DGGITQSPKYLFRKEGQNVTLSCEQNLNHDAMYWYRQDPGQGLRLIYYSQIVNDFQKGDIAEGYSVSREKKESFPLTVTSAQKNPTAFYLCASSIRPPGVNQPQHFGDGTRLSIL.

The V and J genes are TRBV30 and TRBJ2-7; D is unresolved. In germline, CDR1 is GTSNPN, CDR2 SVGIG (reference sequence). The CDR3 totals 11 residues. V gave up 0 bases and J gave up 5 bases, with 5 bases separating them. CDR3 amino acids: CAWSVLNEQYF. The CDR3 nucleotides are TGTGCCTGGAGTGTACTTAACGAGCAGTACTTC.

The V gene is TRBV24-1, the J gene TRBJ2-1; 8 bases match TRBD1. This CDR3 has 13 amino acids. Germline loops: CDR1 KGHDR, CDR2 SFDVKD. V shed 8 bases, J shed 13 bases, and the junction held 12 bases outside the gene matches. CDR3 region: CATTRTGLSRQFF. DNA of the CDR3: TGTGCCACCACCCGGACAGGGCTAAGTCGTCAGTTCTTC.

V and J are TRBV6-2 or TRBV6-3 and TRBJ1-2; TRBD1 matches 8 bases. Germline V gene lookup returns CDR1 MNHEY and CDR2 SVGEGT. The CDR3 length is 13 residues. The ends lost 5 bases at V and 2 bases at J; junction bases unmatched: 1. CDR3 sequence: CASSRQGNYGYTF. The CDR3 DNA sequence: TGTGCCAGCAGTCGACAGGGGAACTATGGCTACACCTTC.

The J gene is TRBJ2-7, the V gene TRBV7-2; a possible D gene is TRBD2 (5 bases). Trimming left V 3 bases short and J 2 bases short, with 8 bases between. Germline V gene lookup returns CDR1 SGHTA and CDR2 FQGNSA. This CDR3 has 13 amino acids. The chain's CDR3 is CASSFGLPYEQYF. CDR3 coding DNA: TGTGCCAGCAGCTTTGGACTTCCCTACGAGCAGTACTTC.

This chain uses TRBV5-6 with TRBJ2-1; tentatively, D is TRBD1 (6 bases). V was pared by 4 bases and J by 2 bases, with 13 bases between. CDR3 size: 15 residues. CDR1 is SGHDT and CDR2 is YYEEEE in the germline V gene. This CDR3 reads CASSSWTETYNEQFF. DNA for the CDR3: TGTGCCAGCAGCAGCTGGACAGAGACCTACAATGAGCAGTTCTTC. Filled out from reference TRBV5-6 and TRBJ2-1, the complete variable domain reads DAGVTQSPTHLIKTRGQQVTLRCSPKSGHDTVSWYQQALGQGPQFIFQYYEEEERQRGNFPDRFSGHQFPNYSSELNVNALLLGDSALYLCASSSWTETYNEQFFGPGTRLTVL.

The chain has TRBV5-6 and TRBJ1-2, with D tentatively TRBD1 (6 bases). V was shortened by 3 bases and J by 4 bases, with 19 bases between the two germline ends. The germline V gene has CDR1 SGHDT and CDR2 YYEEEE. CDR3 length: 16 amino acids. The DNA for the CDR3 is TGTGCCAGCAGCTCACAGGGACGGTCCGTTAGCTATGGCTACACCTTC. It specifies CASSSQGRSVSYGYTF.

This chain uses TRBV5-1 with TRBJ2-2; maybe TRBD1 (7 bases). The V gene lost 1 base and the J gene lost 1 base, with 8 bases spanning the gap. CDR3 length equals 15 residues. The germline CDR1 and CDR2 sequences are SGHRS and YFSETQ. CDR3 DNA sequence: TGCGCCAGCAGCTTGCAGGGGGGGAACACCGGGGAGCTGTTTTTT. Encoded protein: CASSLQGGNTGELFF.

The rearrangement uses TRBV20-1 and TRBJ2-3, with no clear D. This CDR3 spans 14 amino acids. In germline, CDR1 is DFQATT, CDR2 SNEGSKA (reference sequence). The V and J ends lost 6 bases and 4 bases respectively, with 17 bases between them. The CDR3, as DNA: TGCAGTGCGAGTAACACTATAAGGCCAGATACGCAGTATTTT. This gives the protein CSASNTIRPDTQYF.

This chain joins TRBV28 and TRBJ1-2, with 7 bases lining up with TRBD1. Germline V lookup: CDR1 MDHEN, CDR2 SYDVKM. V lost 5 bases to trimming and J lost 7 bases; unmatched junction nucleotides: 7. CDR3 length: 13 residues. This chain's CDR3 is CASSPAGGGGYTF. Here the CDR3 DNA reads TGTGCCAGCAGTCCCGCAGGGGGAGGTGGCTACACCTTC.

A single count supports this clone. The genes are TRBV7-2 and TRBJ1-5; D is unclear. CDR3 length equals 14 residues. The ends were cut back, 2 bases at V and 3 bases at J, with 8 bases in the middle. Per the germline V gene, CDR1 is SGHTA and CDR2 is FQGNSA. Here the CDR3 DNA reads TGTGCCAGCAGCTTACCATTAGACAATCAGCCCCAGCATTTT. This sequence encodes CASSLPLDNQPQHF. Full variable domain (rest looked up from reference TRBV7-2 and TRBJ1-5): GAGVSQSPSNKVTEKGKDVELRCDPISGHTALYWYRQSLGQGLEFLIYFQGNSAPDKSGLPSDRFSAERTGGSVSTLTIQRTQQEDSAVYLCASSLPLDNQPQHFGDGTRLSIL.

The chain carries TRBV4-1 and TRBJ2-5; TRBD2 aligns across 9 bases. Germline trimming cut 0 bases from V and 5 bases from J; bases unmatched to any gene: 4. The CDR3 spans 15 residues. CDR1 and CDR2 from the germline V gene are MGHRA and YSYEKL. CDR3 region: CASSQDSGGGETQYF. The CDR3 DNA follows: TGCGCCAGCAGCCAAGATAGCGGGGGTGGGGAGACCCAGTACTTC.

The J gene is TRBJ2-4, the V gene TRBV5-6; D is perhaps TRBD1 (5 bases). The CDR3 is 15 residues long. V was shortened by 5 bases and J by 0 bases, with 12 bases between the two germline ends. Germline loops: CDR1 SGHDT, CDR2 YYEEEE. This chain's CDR3 is CASRSQGLAKNIQYF. For the CDR3, the DNA is TGTGCCAGCAGATCCCAGGGCCTAGCCAAAAACATTCAGTACTTC.

The V and J genes are TRBV7-2 and TRBJ2-7; 9 nucleotides agree with TRBD1. The germline gives CDR1 SGHTA, CDR2 FQGNSA. With V trimmed by 5 bases and J by 6 bases, 8 bases remained unmatched. The CDR3 is 14 amino acids. Written as DNA, the CDR3 is TGTGCCAGCAGCCCAATTACACAGGGGGCCGAGCAGTACTTC. Encoded protein: CASSPITQGAEQYF. Based on the CDR3 plus reference TRBV7-2 and TRBJ2-7, the full variable domain is GAGVSQSPSNKVTEKGKDVELRCDPISGHTALYWYRQSLGQGLEFLIYFQGNSAPDKSGLPSDRFSAERTGGSVSTLTIQRTQQEDSAVYLCASSPITQGAEQYFGPGTRLTVT.

The CDR3 loop reads CASSRRGPFQEQPQHF. Here the CDR3 DNA reads TGTGCCAGTAGTAGGAGGGGACCCTTCCAGGAGCAGCCCCAGCATTTT. V gene TRBV19 combines with J gene TRBJ1-5, with TRBD1 as a possible D gene (5 bases). Looked up from germline, CDR1 is LNHDA and CDR2 is SQIVND (reference sequence). The V gene lost 4 bases and the J gene lost 7 bases, with 20 bases spanning the gap. This CDR3 is built from 16 residues.

This rearrangement joins TRBV6-2 or TRBV6-3 to TRBJ2-1; 7 positions match TRBD1. This CDR3 region has 19 residues. Per the germline V gene, CDR1 is MNHEY and CDR2 is SVGEGT. The ends lost 0 bases at V and 4 bases at J; junction bases unmatched: 15. The CDR3 DNA is TGTGCCAGCAGTTACTCGAGGGCAGGGGGATCTGCATTTTACAATGAGCAGTTCTTC. The encoded protein is CASSYSRAGGSAFYNEQFF.

This clone was seen a few times. This rearrangement joins TRBV6-5 to TRBJ1-5; tentatively, D is TRBD1 (5 bases). Per germline, CDR1 MNHEY and CDR2 SVGAGI. V lost 5 bases and J lost 5, with 13 bases in between. This CDR3 is 14 amino acids long. CDR3 DNA sequence: TGTGCCAGCAGTCCGGGACGGGGGGATCAGCCCCAGCATTTT. Amino acid sequence: CASSPGRGDQPQHF.